Presented here are 21 T cell receptor beta chains from one specimen sequenced in a study of T cell responses to AZD1222 COVID-19 vaccine. Using immunoSEQ multiplex PCR, the repertoire was profiled, and TCRdb retains in-frame clones only, with some absent. The data hold 130,000 to 150,000 clones, with approximately 89% observed a single time. Specimen: peripheral blood, collected 28 days after the second AZD1222 dose. These receptors all come from an adult who received the AZD1222 COVID-19 vaccine.

This clone has a single count. The V gene is TRBV2, the J gene TRBJ1-2, with 8 nucleotides matching TRBD1. The J segment lost 8 bases and the V segment lost 5 bases, leaving 4 bases of the junction unmatched. Germline-derived CDR1 and CDR2 are SNHLY and FYNNEI. This CDR3 has 12 amino acids. Here the CDR3 DNA reads TGTGCCAGCAGTCCGGGACAGGCGGGCTACACCTTC. As protein: CASSPGQAGYTF.

This clone came up a few times. Different DNA sequences within this sample yield the same CDR3. The chain couples TRBV4-3 to TRBJ1-2, with 9 bases identical to TRBD1. CDR1 is LGHNA, CDR2 YSLEER, per germline. The length of the CDR3 is 16 residues. The trim removed 0 bases at V and 2 bases at J, leaving 4 bases unmatched. The CDR3 DNA sequence: TGCGCCAGCAGCCAAGACCCGGGACAGGGAAACTATGGCTACACCTTC. Translation gives CASSQDPGQGNYGYTF.

The chain links TRBV30 to TRBJ1-1, with D possibly being TRBD1 (5 bases). The germline V gene has CDR1 GTSNPN and CDR2 SVGIG (reference sequence). Trimming pared 3 bases from V and 3 bases from J, leaving 11 bases between. This CDR3 comprises 13 residues. CDR3 DNA sequence: TGTGCCTGGAGCGTACAGGCCGACACTGAAGCTTTCTTT. Its translation is CAWSVQADTEAFF.

The chain combines TRBV27 with TRBJ1-6; D gene uncertain. Germline lookup yields CDR1 MNHEY and CDR2 SMNVEV (reference sequence). The germline V and J ends were trimmed by 2 bases and 1 base, with 12 bases remaining between them. The CDR3 runs 17 residues. Written as DNA, the CDR3 is TGTGCCAGCAGTTTAAGCGGGGTAGGGTCCTATAATTCACCCCTCCACTTT. This gives the protein CASSLSGVGSYNSPLHF.

V is TRBV29-1 and J is TRBJ2-7; D not resolved. V lost 6 bases and J 2 bases, leaving 11 bases between the germline ends. CDR3 length: 12 amino acids. CDR1 is SQVTM and CDR2 is ANQGSEA in the germline V gene. The CDR3 is CSVLSSTYEQYF. The CDR3 nucleotides read TGCAGCGTCCTGAGCAGTACCTACGAGCAGTACTTC.

J is TRBJ1-3 and V is TRBV10-3, with 7 bases matching TRBD1. Germline V gene lookup returns CDR1 ENHRY and CDR2 SYGVKD. The J segment lost 0 bases and the V segment lost 7 bases, leaving 3 bases of the junction unmatched. The CDR3 contains 14 residues. DNA of the CDR3: TGTGCCATCACAGGGGGTAGCTCTGGAAACACCATATATTTT. It specifies CAITGGSSGNTIYF.

The gene calls are TRBV9 and TRBJ1-2, with D tentatively TRBD1 (5 bases). Looked up from germline, CDR1 is SGDLS and CDR2 is YYNGEE. The CDR3 extends over 15 amino acids. Trimming stripped 0 bases from V and 0 bases from J, with 9 bases between. Written as DNA, the CDR3 is TGTGCCAGCAGCGTAGGGGGCAAAGCTAACTATGGCTACACCTTC. Amino acids: CASSVGGKANYGYTF.

This clone was seen more than once but under ten times. The rearrangement joins TRBV5-4 to TRBJ1-2; D not resolved. In germline, CDR1 is SGHNT, CDR2 YYREEE (reference sequence). The CDR3 has 13 amino acids. V shed 5 bases and J shed 8 bases, with 16 bases lying between them. The CDR3 region is CASRSPEEGGYTF. Written as DNA, the CDR3 is TGTGCCAGCAGATCACCGGAGGAAGGGGGCTACACCTTC.

The rearrangement links TRBV9 to TRBJ2-5; D uncertain. Trimming left V 4 bases short and J 5 bases short, with 12 bases between. Germline CDR1 is SGDLS and CDR2 is YYNGEE. The CDR3 extends over 13 amino acids. This CDR3 reads CASSTQSGETQYF. CDR3 nucleotide sequence: TGTGCCAGCAGCACCCAAAGTGGGGAGACCCAGTACTTC.

This chain connects TRBV5-1 to TRBJ1-2; D is possibly TRBD1 (6 bases). Germline CDR1 is SGHRS and CDR2 is YFSETQ. Trimming took off 1 base at V and 0 bases at J, with 10 bases between the two ends. The CDR3 runs 15 residues. DNA for the CDR3: TGCGCCAGCAGCTTGATAGGACAGCCTAACTATGGCTACACCTTC. Its translation is CASSLIGQPNYGYTF.

The rearrangement joins TRBV2 to TRBJ1-3; no definite D call. CDR1 and CDR2 (germline): SNHLY, FYNNEI. This CDR3 has 15 residues. The germline V and J ends were trimmed by 5 bases and 0 bases, with 11 bases remaining between them. The DNA of the CDR3 is TGTGCCAGCAGTTTAGGTGTGAACTCTGGAAACACCATATATTTT. It yields the protein CASSLGVNSGNTIYF.

The V gene is TRBV28, the J gene TRBJ1-6; possibly TRBD1 for D (5 bases). With 8 bases removed from V and 6 bases from J, the gap between germline ends came to 5 bases. The CDR3 extends over 11 amino acids. The germline gives CDR1 MDHEN, CDR2 SYDVKM. The CDR3 sequence: CASGGNSPLHF. In DNA, the CDR3 is TGTGCCAGCGGGGGTAATTCACCCCTCCACTTT.

This chain links TRBV7-2 with TRBJ2-5; TRBD2 might be the D (7 bases). The CDR3 is made up of 16 amino acids. The V and J ends lost 7 bases and 5 bases respectively, with 23 bases between them. Germline assignment: CDR1 SGHTA and CDR2 FQGNSA. For the CDR3, the DNA is TGTGCCAGCAACGCGCAACAGGGTCCAGCGGGGGAGACCCAGTACTTC. This sequence encodes CASNAQQGPAGETQYF.

The J gene is TRBJ1-4, the V gene TRBV3-1 (or the pseudogene TRBV3-2); 10 bases map to TRBD1. Unmatched junction bases numbered 10, after V lost 7 bases and J lost 8 bases. This CDR3 is built from 15 residues. Germline assignment: CDR1 LGHDT and CDR2 YNNKEL (reference sequence). The CDR3 nucleotides read TGTGCCAGCACCAACCTCGGACAGGGGGACGAAAAACTGTTTTTT. The encoded protein is CASTNLGQGDEKLFF.

The chain couples TRBV28 to TRBJ2-7, with TRBD2 matching over 7 bases. Trimming took 6 bases from V and 3 from J; bases not matched to a gene: 17. The CDR3 is 17 amino acids. CDR1 MDHEN and CDR2 SYDVKM come from the germline V gene. CDR3 DNA: TGTGCCAGCAGCTACGGGACTATAATTCGATCGGTCTACGAGCAGTACTTC. This codes for CASSYGTIIRSVYEQYF.

The rearrangement links TRBV19 to TRBJ1-2, with 8 bases aligning to TRBD1. With 6 bases clipped from V and 4 bases from J, the junction kept 7 bases outside the gene matches. The CDR3 length is 14 residues. CDR1 is LNHDA and CDR2 is SQIVND in the germline V gene (reference sequence). The CDR3 is CASRLTGAIYGYTF. For the CDR3, the DNA is TGTGCCAGTAGGCTGACAGGGGCAATCTATGGCTACACCTTC.

V gene TRBV28 combines with J gene TRBJ1-5; no clear D. The CDR3 consists of 15 residues. Germline assignment: CDR1 MDHEN and CDR2 SYDVKM. Trimming stripped 6 bases from V and 7 bases from J, with 19 bases between. The CDR3 reads CASRETGAAGQPQHF. The CDR3 DNA reads TGTGCCAGCAGGGAAACGGGAGCAGCGGGGCAGCCCCAGCATTTT.

The V gene is TRBV4-3, the J gene TRBJ2-1, with 11 bases that match TRBD2. The CDR3 has 16 residues. Per germline, CDR1 LGHNA and CDR2 YSLEER. V was clipped by 3 bases and J by 3 bases; unmatched bases: 4. CDR3 nucleotide sequence: TGCGCCAGCAGCCACGCACTAGCGGGAGACTACAATGAGCAGTTCTTC. Its protein is CASSHALAGDYNEQFF.

J is TRBJ1-6 and V is TRBV4-3, with 7 positions matching TRBD1. The CDR3 extends over 14 amino acids. The V and J ends lost 1 base and 7 bases, in that order; junction bases with no gene match: 1. In germline, CDR1 is LGHNA, CDR2 YSLEER. This CDR3 reads CASSQGQGNSPLHF. The CDR3, as DNA: TGCGCCAGCAGCCAAGGACAGGGAAATTCACCCCTCCACTTT.

This clone has just a few counts. The rearrangement links TRBV11-3 to TRBJ2-1; TRBD2 is a possible D gene (6 bases). Trimming pared 1 base from V and 6 bases from J, leaving 13 bases between. This CDR3 has 15 residues. Germline CDR1 and CDR2: SGHNT and YENEEA. CDR3 sequence reads: CASSLVRGRSNEQFF. As DNA, the CDR3 is TGTGCCAGCAGCTTAGTGCGGGGAAGGTCCAATGAGCAGTTCTTC.

This clone was recorded a few times. The chain employs TRBV4-3 and TRBJ1-5, with TRBD1 as a possible D gene (5 bases). This CDR3 is 15 amino acids long. V shed 0 bases and J shed 9 bases, with 15 bases lying between them. Germline V CDR1 and CDR2: LGHNA, YSLEER. The CDR3 region has the DNA TGCGCCAGCAGCCAAGAGTTTTGGGGGGGTAGGCCCCAGCATTTT. Its translation: CASSQEFWGGRPQHF.